The 31 T cell receptor beta chains given below trace back to one sample, sequenced in a study of T-cell memory formation after mild COVID-19. MiXCR was run by TCRdb on the 5' RACE reads, yielding one entry per CDR3 protein. The sample lists hundreds of thousands of distinct CDR3 sequences; less than 20% were seen once. What was sequenced was PBMCs or a T cell subset sorted from them (not recorded which). The receptors shown here come from a man younger than 35 who had mild COVID-19 (a few samples of this study predate the infection). Cell type and time point are not known.

This clonotype was seen more than once but under ten times. This chain links TRBV9 with TRBJ2-7, with TRBD2 identical over 13 bases. J was trimmed by 4 bases and V by 3 bases; bases with no gene match: 4. Per the germline V gene, CDR1 is SGDLS and CDR2 is YYNGEE. The CDR3 runs to 15 residues. The CDR3 DNA reads TGTGCCAGCAGCGCCGGGACTAGCGGGGTTTACGAGCAGTACTTC. Protein product: CASSAGTSGVYEQYF.

This clonotype came up a few times. This rearrangement joins TRBV7-8 to TRBJ2-1; 9 nucleotides align to TRBD1. This CDR3 is built from 15 residues. Trimming at V came to 4 bases and at J to 7 bases, leaving 8 bases not matched to a gene. CDR1 and CDR2 from the germline V gene are SGHVS and FQNEAQ. Written as DNA, the CDR3 is TGTGCCAGCAGCTACCGGGACAGGGCGGGGAATGAGCAGTTCTTC. This codes for CASSYRDRAGNEQFF.

This clonotype was seen at least ten times. This rearrangement joins TRBV6-2 or TRBV6-3 to TRBJ2-6, with D perhaps matching TRBD1 (5 bases). The V and J ends lost 2 bases and 1 base respectively, with 6 bases between them. The CDR3 has 15 residues. Germline CDR1 and CDR2: MNHEY and SVGEGT. DNA for the CDR3: TGTGCCAGCAGTTACAGACAGTCTGGGGCCAACGTCCTGACTTTC. As protein: CASSYRQSGANVLTF.

CDR3 residues: CATSLTGGGVRGYTF. CDR3 sequence (DNA): TGTGCCACCAGCCTCACCGGGGGTGGAGTACGTGGCTACACCTTC. This sequence joins TRBV15 and TRBJ1-2, with a weak D call TRBD1 (5 bases). V lost 5 bases to trimming and J lost 7 bases, with 20 bases between them. CDR1 is LNHNV and CDR2 is YYDKDF in the germline V gene (reference sequence). The CDR3 loop spans 15 amino acids.

This clonotype was counted between two and nine times. J is TRBJ1-3 and V is TRBV12-3 or TRBV12-4, with D uncertain. The CDR3 covers 14 residues. Trimming left V 3 bases short and J 0 bases short, with 6 bases between. The CDR3 nucleotides are TGTGCCAGCAGTTTGGTGAACTCTGGAAACACCATATATTTT. Its translation: CASSLVNSGNTIYF.

The chain recombines TRBV7-9 with TRBJ1-1; D gene ambiguous. The V gene's germline CDR1 is SEHNR and CDR2 FQNEAQ (reference sequence). Deletions cut 5 bases from V and 2 bases from J, with 15 bases between. CDR3 length: 15 amino acids. The DNA of the CDR3 is TGTGCCAGCAGCCTTGGTCAGACTTTTAACACTGAAGCTTTCTTT. Residues: CASSLGQTFNTEAFF.

The chain joins TRBV4-3 to TRBJ2-2; D perhaps matches TRBD2 (5 bases). From germline, CDR1 is LGHNA and CDR2 YSLEER. V was shortened by 0 bases and J by 3 bases, with 8 bases between the two germline ends. This CDR3 comprises 15 residues. CDR3 sequence (DNA): TGCGCCAGCAGCCAAGATCGAGGGTACACCGGGGAGCTGTTTTTT. Protein: CASSQDRGYTGELFF.

This sequence joins TRBV5-5 and TRBJ2-3; D is unresolved. Trimming took off 0 bases at V and 2 bases at J, with 10 bases between the two ends. CDR3 size: 15 residues. The germline CDR1 and CDR2 sequences are SGHKS and YYEKEE (reference sequence). DNA of the CDR3: TGTGCCAGCAGCTTGGAATGGGGTGACACAGATACGCAGTATTTT. Amino acids: CASSLEWGDTDTQYF.

The J gene is TRBJ1-4, the V gene TRBV6-5; possibly TRBD1 for D (5 bases). CDR3 length: 15 residues. Germline V CDR1 and CDR2: MNHEY, SVGAGI. V gave up 6 bases and J gave up 2 bases, with 13 bases separating them. CDR3 sequence: CASSPGGFTNEKLFF. Here the CDR3 DNA reads TGTGCCAGCAGCCCCGGGGGGTTCACTAATGAAAAACTGTTTTTT.

This clonotype appeared a few times. The rearrangement links TRBV18 to TRBJ2-3; TRBD1 agrees at 11 bases. The germline V gene has CDR1 KGHSH and CDR2 LQKENI. There are 16 residues in the CDR3. V dropped 1 base and J dropped 1; count of bases not matched to a gene: 1. In DNA form, the CDR3 reads TGTGCCAGCTCACCACGGGGACAGGGGGGCACAGATACGCAGTATTTT. It specifies CASSPRGQGGTDTQYF.

This clonotype has only a few counts. The genes are TRBV4-1 and TRBJ1-6; 12 bases match TRBD1. This CDR3 has 17 residues. V gave up 2 bases and J gave up 10 bases; unmatched junction bases: 9. Germline V gene sequence: CDR1 MGHRA, CDR2 YSYEKL. CDR3 nucleotide sequence: TGCGCCAGCAGCCAACCCCGGGACAGGGGGCGGGACTCACCCCTCCACTTT. Its translation: CASSQPRDRGRDSPLHF.

This rearrangement joins TRBV29-1 to TRBJ1-2; 7 nucleotides agree with TRBD1. Germline V lookup: CDR1 SQVTM, CDR2 ANQGSEA. CDR3 length: 12 amino acids. The junction had 5 bases not matched to a gene; V was cut back by 6 bases and J by 4 bases. The CDR3 nucleotides read TGCAGCGTGAGGGACAGTGCCTATGGCTACACCTTC. It yields the protein CSVRDSAYGYTF.

The V gene is TRBV2, the J gene TRBJ2-5; D is unclear. CDR1 and CDR2 (germline): SNHLY, FYNNEI. The CDR3 has 12 amino acids. The germline V and J ends were trimmed by 1 base and 5 bases, with 5 bases remaining between them. CDR3 residues: CASSEDSETQYF. CDR3 coding DNA: TGTGCCAGCAGTGAAGACAGCGAGACCCAGTACTTC.

This clonotype came up a few times. The chain uses TRBV4-1 and TRBJ2-1; D may be TRBD2 (5 bases). Germline V CDR1 and CDR2: MGHRA, YSYEKL. The length of the CDR3 is 17 residues. V lost 4 bases, J lost 1 base, and 17 bases lay in between. This chain's CDR3 is CASSRGRAAKSYNEQFF. The CDR3 bases are TGCGCCAGCAGCCGTGGAAGAGCGGCCAAATCCTACAATGAGCAGTTCTTC.

The chain combines TRBV11-2 with TRBJ2-3; TRBD2 might be the D (6 bases). CDR1 SGHAT and CDR2 FQNNGV come from the germline V gene. V dropped 2 bases and J dropped 5 bases, with 17 bases sitting between them. There are 16 residues in the CDR3. The CDR3 loop reads CASSLPAGIVGDTQYF. DNA for the CDR3: TGTGCCAGCAGCTTACCGGCGGGGATAGTGGGAGATACGCAGTATTTT.

The genes are TRBV5-1 and TRBJ1-6; a weak D match, TRBD1 (5 bases). Germline CDR1 reads SGHRS; CDR2 reads YFSETQ. This CDR3 has 13 residues. The germline V and J ends were trimmed by 0 bases and 12 bases, with 10 bases remaining between them. The CDR3 DNA sequence: TGCGCCAGCAGCTTGGGCCCCGGGGGACCCCTCCACTTT. Residues: CASSLGPGGPLHF.

This clonotype was counted only a few times. V is TRBV4-2 and J is TRBJ2-1; maybe TRBD2 (5 bases). The germline gives CDR1 LGHNA, CDR2 YNFKEQ. This CDR3 is built from 15 residues. Trimming took off 0 bases at V and 4 bases at J, with 10 bases between the two ends. The CDR3 DNA reads TGTGCCAGCAGCCAAGAGATTAGCGATTACAATGAGCAGTTCTTC. It yields the protein CASSQEISDYNEQFF.

The chain combines TRBV5-1 with TRBJ2-3; D may be TRBD2 (5 bases). The CDR3 totals 14 residues. Germline CDR1 and CDR2: SGHRS and YFSETQ. V dropped 2 bases and J dropped 2 bases, with 9 bases sitting between them. CDR3 sequence: CASSFGILTDTQYF. DNA of the CDR3: TGCGCCAGCAGCTTCGGGATCCTCACAGATACGCAGTATTTT.

V gene TRBV5-1 combines with J gene TRBJ2-3; 8 bases align to TRBD2. This CDR3 has 15 residues. The V gene's germline CDR1 is SGHRS and CDR2 YFSETQ. J lost 1 base, V lost 4 bases, and 5 bases had no gene match. CDR3 residues: CASSLGLGGTDTQYF. The CDR3, as DNA: TGCGCCAGCAGCCTGGGACTAGGTGGCACAGATACGCAGTATTTT.

J is TRBJ2-3 and V is TRBV15; the match to TRBD2 covers 7 bases. The CDR3 length is 15 residues. Germline assignment: CDR1 LNHNV and CDR2 YYDKDF (reference sequence). Trimming at V came to 1 base and at J to 3 bases, leaving 4 bases not matched to a gene. The CDR3 bases are TGTGCCACCAGCAGAGGAGGACTAGGGACAGATACGCAGTATTTT. Its translation is CATSRGGLGTDTQYF.

This chain uses TRBV6-1 with TRBJ1-2; no firm D call. The V gene's germline CDR1 is MNHNS and CDR2 SASEGT. There are 14 residues in the CDR3. V was pared by 3 bases and J by 5 bases, with 13 bases between. In nucleotides, the CDR3 is TGTGCCAGCAGTGATTTAACTGTTTTGTATGGCTACACCTTC. Protein sequence: CASSDLTVLYGYTF.

This chain connects TRBV11-2 to TRBJ2-5; no clear D. Germline V gene data show CDR1 as SGHAT and CDR2 as FQNNGV. The CDR3 is 13 amino acids. Trimming pared 4 bases from V and 2 bases from J, leaving 8 bases between. This CDR3 is CASSSDVQETQYF. CDR3 DNA: TGTGCCAGCAGCTCGGACGTACAAGAGACCCAGTACTTC.

V is TRBV13 and J is TRBJ1-6; 8 bases match TRBD1. Trimming removed 0 bases from V and 10 bases from J; junction bases left unmatched: 5. Germline V gives CDR1 PRHDT, CDR2 FYEKMQ (reference sequence). The CDR3 runs to 15 residues. CDR3: CASSLGTGVRSPLHF. The CDR3 nucleotides read TGTGCCAGCAGCTTAGGGACAGGGGTTCGGTCACCCCTCCACTTT.

V gene TRBV30 combines with J gene TRBJ1-1; 8 bases line up with TRBD1. The CDR3 runs to 14 residues. Germline V gene lookup returns CDR1 GTSNPN and CDR2 SVGIG (reference sequence). The V gene end was trimmed by 2 bases and the J gene end by 3 bases; junction bases not matched to a gene: 5. The CDR3 DNA sequence: TGTGCCTGGAGTCTCAGGGACAGGCACACTGAAGCTTTCTTT. Residues: CAWSLRDRHTEAFF.

CDR3 nucleotide sequence: TGCGCCAGCAGTGAGTCGGAAAGGGACACTGAAGCTTTCTTT. It codes for CASSESERDTEAFF. The chain is built from TRBV10-2 and TRBJ1-1; unclear D gene. This CDR3 region has 14 residues. Germline assignment: CDR1 WSHSY and CDR2 SAAADI. V gave up 0 bases and J gave up 3 bases, with 8 bases separating them.

Many counts were recorded for this clonotype. The genes are TRBV20-1 and TRBJ1-3, with 7 bases that match TRBD1. V was pared by 0 bases and J by 8 bases, with 13 bases of the junction left unmatched. The CDR3 sequence is 16 residues long. Per germline, CDR1 DFQATT and CDR2 SNEGSKA (reference sequence). CDR3: CSARDPARGLWDTIYF. CDR3 in DNA: TGCAGTGCTAGAGATCCCGCGAGGGGGCTATGGGACACCATATATTTT.

This chain connects TRBV6-5 to TRBJ2-2; TRBD2 might be the D (6 bases). The V gene's germline CDR1 is MNHEY and CDR2 SVGAGI. V lost 5 bases, J lost 6 bases, and 16 bases lay in between. The CDR3 runs to 15 residues. This CDR3 is CASSLQGRLPGELFF. CDR3 nucleotides: TGTGCCAGCAGTCTCCAAGGGAGGCTTCCCGGGGAGCTGTTTTTT.

This clonotype was detected many times. The gene calls are TRBV20-1 and TRBJ2-2; 13 bases are a match to TRBD2. This CDR3 region has 17 residues. The J segment lost 4 bases and the V segment lost 1 base, leaving 6 bases of the junction unmatched. Germline CDR1 and CDR2: DFQATT and SNEGSKA (reference sequence). In DNA form, the CDR3 reads TGCAGTGCTAGAGCGACTAGCGGGGGGCGGGGCACCGGGGAGCTGTTTTTT. Translated: CSARATSGGRGTGELFF.

This sequence joins TRBV27 and TRBJ2-3; perhaps TRBD2 as D (5 bases). Germline V CDR1 and CDR2: MNHEY, SMNVEV (reference sequence). The CDR3 has 15 residues. Deletions cut 5 bases from V and 0 bases from J, with 12 bases between. The CDR3 sequence is CASSPTWTSTDTQYF. The CDR3 coding sequence is TGTGCCAGCAGTCCAACCTGGACTAGCACAGATACGCAGTATTTT.

In this sample, this clonotype turned up a few times. V usage is TRBV7-9 and J usage is TRBJ2-3; D possibly matches TRBD1 or TRBD2 (5 bases each). V lost 1 base and J lost 2, with 13 bases in between. CDR3 length equals 16 residues. Germline loops: CDR1 SEHNR, CDR2 FQNEAQ (reference sequence). In DNA, the CDR3 is TGTGCCAGCAGCTTAGTAGTCGGGGACCCCACAGATACGCAGTATTTT. This gives the protein CASSLVVGDPTDTQYF.

V usage is TRBV4-2 and J usage is TRBJ2-7; D possibly corresponds to TRBD2 (5 bases). Germline CDR1 LGHNA, CDR2 YNFKEQ. Trimming cost V 0 bases and J 4 bases, with 22 bases left between them. The CDR3 covers 18 residues. Here the CDR3 DNA reads TGTGCCAGCAGCCAAGATCCCCCTACTAGGTTTAGGTGGTACGAGCAGTACTTC. This translates into CASSQDPPTRFRWYEQYF.